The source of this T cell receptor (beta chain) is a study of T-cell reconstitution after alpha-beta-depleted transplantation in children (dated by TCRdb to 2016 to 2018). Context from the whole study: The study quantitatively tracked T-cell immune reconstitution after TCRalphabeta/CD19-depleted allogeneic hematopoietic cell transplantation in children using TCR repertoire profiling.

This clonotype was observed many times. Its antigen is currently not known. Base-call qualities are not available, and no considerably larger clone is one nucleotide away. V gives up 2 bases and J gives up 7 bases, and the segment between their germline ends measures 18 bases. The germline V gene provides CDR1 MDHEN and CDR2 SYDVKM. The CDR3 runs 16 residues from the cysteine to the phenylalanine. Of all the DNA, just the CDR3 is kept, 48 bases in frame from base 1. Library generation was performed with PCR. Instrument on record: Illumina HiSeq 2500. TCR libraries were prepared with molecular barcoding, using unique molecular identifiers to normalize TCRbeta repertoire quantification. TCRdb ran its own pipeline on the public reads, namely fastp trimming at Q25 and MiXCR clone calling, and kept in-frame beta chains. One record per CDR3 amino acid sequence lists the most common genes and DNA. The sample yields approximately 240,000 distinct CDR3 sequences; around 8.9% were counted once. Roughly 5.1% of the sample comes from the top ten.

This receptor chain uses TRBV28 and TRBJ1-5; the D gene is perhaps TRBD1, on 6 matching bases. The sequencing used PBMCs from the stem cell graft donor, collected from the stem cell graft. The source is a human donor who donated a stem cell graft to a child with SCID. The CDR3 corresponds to CASSLAVGGQGQPQHF. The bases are TGTGCCAGCAGTTTAGCGGTCGGGGGGCAGGGACAGCCCCAGCATTTT.